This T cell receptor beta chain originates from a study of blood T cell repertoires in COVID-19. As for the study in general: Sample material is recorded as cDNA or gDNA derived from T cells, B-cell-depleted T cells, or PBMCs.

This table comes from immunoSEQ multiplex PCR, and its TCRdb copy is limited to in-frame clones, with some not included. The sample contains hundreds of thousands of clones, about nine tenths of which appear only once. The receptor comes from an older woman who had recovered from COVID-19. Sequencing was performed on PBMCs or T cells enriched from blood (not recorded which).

CDR3 nucleotides: TGTGCCAGCAGCTCTCTGACAGGACAAACTAATGAAAAACTGTTTTTT. Its translation is CASSSLTGQTNEKLFF. This sequence joins TRBV11-2 and TRBJ1-4; a weak D match, TRBD1 (6 bases). V was clipped by 4 bases and J by 1 base, with 13 bases between them. The length of the CDR3 is 16 residues. Germline CDR1 SGHAT, CDR2 FQNNGV. The whole variable domain, remainder taken from reference TRBV11-2 and TRBJ1-4, is EAGVAQSPRYKIIEKRQSVAFWCNPISGHATLYWYQQILGQGPKLLIQFQNNGVVDDSQLPKDRFSAERLKGVDSTLKIQPAKLEDSAVYLCASSSLTGQTNEKLFFGSGTQLSVL.